A selection of T cell receptor beta chains follows, all from one sample in a study of vaccination effects on CD4 cells after COVID-19. TCRdb's copy holds only in-frame clones and misses some; the assay was immunoSEQ multiplex PCR. Among 70,000 or so clones listed, about 74% were seen once. No cognate antigen is known for these TCRs. Sequencing was performed on CD4+ T cells from PBMCs cultured without peptide, taken before COVID-19 vaccination. The receptors were sampled from a human donor who received a COVID-19 vaccine. CDR3s include the opening cysteine and the closing phenylalanine or tryptophan.

TRBJ2-3,TRBV15,CATSRAGGQGDTQYF
TRBJ1-4,TRBV6-5,CASSFRGQPNEKLFF
TRBJ1-4,TRBV6-5,CASSRTGANEKLFF
TRBJ2-2,TRBV7-9,CASSPSGWTGELFF
TRBJ2-3,TRBV18,CASSPRGAGRADTQYF
TRBJ1-1,TRBV28,CASSLTAPRGEAFF
TRBJ2-1,TRBV2,CASSETAGANEQFF
TRBJ1-1,TRBV2,CASSVETEAFF
TRBJ2-5,TRBV5-1,CASSLGQRTSTQYF
TRBJ1-1,TRBV7-6,CASSPVAQGATEAFF
TRBJ1-6,TRBV30,CAWGGDHRNSPLHF
TRBJ1-4,TRBV6-5,CASRRANEKLFF
TRBJ1-5,TRBV28,CASSLGQGRYQPQHF
TRBJ2-5,TRBV28,CASTIRDRQETQYF
TRBJ2-5,TRBV6-5,CASRPVPEETQYF
TRBJ1-5,TRBV6-5,CASSYRANQPQHF
TRBJ1-6,TRBV27,CASSQGQGYNSPLHF
TRBJ1-1,TRBV4-3,CASSQDSRNRGTEAFF
TRBJ2-3,TRBV19,CAVKTGTGKDTQYF
TRBJ2-1,TRBV24-1,CATSDHSRGNEQFF
TRBJ2-1,TRBV5-1,CASSRDRGSNEQFF
TRBJ2-5,TRBV24-1,CATSDYGETQYF
TRBJ1-2,TRBV20-1,CSAGGKYGYTF
TRBJ1-3,TRBV6-6,CASSHLQGYSGNTIYF
TRBJ2-5,TRBV9,CASSVEGRAQETQYF
TRBJ2-2,TRBV2,CASSGSYTTGELFF
TRBJ1-1,TRBV5-1,CASSDRQGGGTEAFF
TRBJ1-1,TRBV7-2,CASSLQGGQETEAFF
TRBJ2-2,TRBV2,CASSVLNTGELFF
TRBJ2-2,TRBV15,CATSKDPGASTGELFF
TRBJ1-1,TRBV5-4,CASSLDSGQNTEAFF
TRBJ2-2,TRBV6-5,CAITRDRVINGELFF
TRBJ2-3,TRBV9,CASSVASGLAGGVTDTQYF
TRBJ2-5,TRBV18,CASSPLDRGETQYF